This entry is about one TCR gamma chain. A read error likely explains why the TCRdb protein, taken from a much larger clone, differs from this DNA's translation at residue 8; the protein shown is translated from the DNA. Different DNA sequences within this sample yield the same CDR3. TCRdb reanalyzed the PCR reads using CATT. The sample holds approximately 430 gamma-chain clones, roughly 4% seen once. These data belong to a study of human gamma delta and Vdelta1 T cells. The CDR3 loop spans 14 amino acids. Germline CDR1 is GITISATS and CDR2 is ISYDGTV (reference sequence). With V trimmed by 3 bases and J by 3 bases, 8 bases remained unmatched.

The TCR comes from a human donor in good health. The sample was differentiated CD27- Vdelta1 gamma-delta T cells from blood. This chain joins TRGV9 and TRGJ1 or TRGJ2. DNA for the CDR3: TGTGCCTTGTGGGAGACTTTGTTTTATTATAAGAAACTCTTT. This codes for CALWETLFYYKKLF.